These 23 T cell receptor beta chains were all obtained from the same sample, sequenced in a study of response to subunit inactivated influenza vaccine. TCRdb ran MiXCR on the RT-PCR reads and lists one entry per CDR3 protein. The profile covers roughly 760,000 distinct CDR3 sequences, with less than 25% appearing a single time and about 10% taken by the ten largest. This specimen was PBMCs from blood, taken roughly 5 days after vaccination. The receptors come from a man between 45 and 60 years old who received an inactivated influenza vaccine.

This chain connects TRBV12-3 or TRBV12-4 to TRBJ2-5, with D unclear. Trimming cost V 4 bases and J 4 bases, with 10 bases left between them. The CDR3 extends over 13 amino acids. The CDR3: CASSSNTGETQYF. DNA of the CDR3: TGTGCCAGCAGTTCTAACACCGGAGAGACCCAGTACTTC.

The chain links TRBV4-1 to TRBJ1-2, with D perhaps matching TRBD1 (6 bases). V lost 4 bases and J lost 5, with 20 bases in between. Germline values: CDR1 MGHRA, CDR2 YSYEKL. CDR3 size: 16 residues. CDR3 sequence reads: CASSPRDLATGYGYTF. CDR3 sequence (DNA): TGCGCCAGCAGCCCCCGTGACCTTGCCACAGGGTATGGCTACACCTTC.

CDR3 sequence (DNA): TGTGCCAGCAGCCCGCGGGCGGGAGTCTACGAGCAGTACTTC. This codes for CASSPRAGVYEQYF. The chain combines TRBV7-9 with TRBJ2-7; TRBD2 matches 7 bases. Germline trimming cut 5 bases from V and 3 bases from J; bases unmatched to any gene: 7. The CDR3 runs to 14 residues. CDR1 and CDR2 from the germline V gene are SEHNR and FQNEAQ (reference sequence).

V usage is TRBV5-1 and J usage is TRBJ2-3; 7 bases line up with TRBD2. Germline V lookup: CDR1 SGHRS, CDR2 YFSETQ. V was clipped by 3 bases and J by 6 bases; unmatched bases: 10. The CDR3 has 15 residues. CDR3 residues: CASSWRAGLSDTQYF. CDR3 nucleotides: TGCGCCAGCAGCTGGAGAGCGGGATTGTCGGATACGCAGTATTTT.

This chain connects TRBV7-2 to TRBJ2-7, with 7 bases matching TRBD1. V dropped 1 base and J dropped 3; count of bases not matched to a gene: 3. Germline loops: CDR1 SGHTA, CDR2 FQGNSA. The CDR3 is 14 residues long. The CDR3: CASSLVQGNYEQYF. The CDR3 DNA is TGTGCCAGCAGCTTAGTACAGGGGAACTACGAGCAGTACTTC.

The CDR3 sequence: CSAGAGGTEAFF. The CDR3 DNA is TGCAGTGCTGGCGCGGGGGGCACTGAAGCTTTCTTT. The V call is TRBV20-1, the J call TRBJ1-1; D is possibly TRBD1 (5 bases). The CDR3 is 12 residues long. V lost 5 bases and J lost 4, with 11 bases in between. The V gene's germline CDR1 is DFQATT and CDR2 SNEGSKA (reference sequence).

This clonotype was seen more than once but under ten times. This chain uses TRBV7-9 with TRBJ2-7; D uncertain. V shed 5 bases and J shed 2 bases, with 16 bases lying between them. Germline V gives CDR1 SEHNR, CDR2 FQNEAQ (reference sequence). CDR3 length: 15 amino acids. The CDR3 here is CASSENRAHPYEQYF. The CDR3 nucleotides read TGTGCCAGCAGCGAAAACCGGGCCCATCCCTACGAGCAGTACTTC.

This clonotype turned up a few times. CDR3 sequence reads: CATSRVAGGIYEQYF. The DNA of the CDR3 is TGTGCCACCAGCAGGGTAGCGGGAGGGATTTACGAGCAGTACTTC. J is TRBJ2-7 and V is TRBV15, with 11 positions matching TRBD2. Germline V gene data show CDR1 as LNHNV and CDR2 as YYDKDF (reference sequence). The CDR3 sequence is 15 residues long. Trimming removed 3 bases from V and 4 bases from J; junction bases left unmatched: 5.

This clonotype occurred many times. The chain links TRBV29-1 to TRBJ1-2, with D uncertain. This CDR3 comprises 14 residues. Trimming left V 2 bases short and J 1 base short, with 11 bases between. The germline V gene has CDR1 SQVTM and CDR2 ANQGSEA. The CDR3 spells CSVESLLDNYGYTF. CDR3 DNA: TGCAGCGTTGAATCACTTCTCGATAACTATGGCTACACCTTC.

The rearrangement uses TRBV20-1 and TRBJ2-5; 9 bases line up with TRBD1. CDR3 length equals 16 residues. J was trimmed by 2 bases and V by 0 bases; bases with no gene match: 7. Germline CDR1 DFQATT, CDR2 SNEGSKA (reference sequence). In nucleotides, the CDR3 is TGCAGTGCTAGAGATCCTGGGACAGGGAGTCAAGAGACCCAGTACTTC. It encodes CSARDPGTGSQETQYF.

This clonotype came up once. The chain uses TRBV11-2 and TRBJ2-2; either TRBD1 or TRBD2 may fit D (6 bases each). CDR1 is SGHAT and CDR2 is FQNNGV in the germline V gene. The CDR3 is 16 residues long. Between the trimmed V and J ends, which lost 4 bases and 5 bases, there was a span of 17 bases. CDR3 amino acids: CASSYSGLQGTGELFF. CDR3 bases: TGTGCCAGCAGCTATAGCGGACTCCAGGGGACCGGGGAGCTGTTTTTT.

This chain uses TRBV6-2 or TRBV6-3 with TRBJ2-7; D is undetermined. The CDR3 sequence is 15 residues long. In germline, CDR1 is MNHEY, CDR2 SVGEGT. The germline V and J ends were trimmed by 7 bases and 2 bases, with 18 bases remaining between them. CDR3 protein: CASTYTVLSPYEQYF. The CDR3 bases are TGTGCCAGCACCTACACTGTGCTTTCTCCCTACGAGCAGTACTTC.

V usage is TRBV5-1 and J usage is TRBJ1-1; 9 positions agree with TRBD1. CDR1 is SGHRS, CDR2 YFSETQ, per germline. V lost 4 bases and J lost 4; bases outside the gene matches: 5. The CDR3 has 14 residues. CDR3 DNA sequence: TGCGCCAGCAGCGGCAAGGACAGGGGCACTGAAGCTTTCTTT. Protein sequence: CASSGKDRGTEAFF.

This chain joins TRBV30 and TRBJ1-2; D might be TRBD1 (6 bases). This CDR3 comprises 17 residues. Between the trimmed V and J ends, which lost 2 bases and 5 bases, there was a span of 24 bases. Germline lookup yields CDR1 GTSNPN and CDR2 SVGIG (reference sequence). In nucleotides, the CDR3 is TGTGCCTGGAGTTCCAGTTTTGAGAGGGGGGCGCGGTATGGCTACACCTTC. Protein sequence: CAWSSSFERGARYGYTF.

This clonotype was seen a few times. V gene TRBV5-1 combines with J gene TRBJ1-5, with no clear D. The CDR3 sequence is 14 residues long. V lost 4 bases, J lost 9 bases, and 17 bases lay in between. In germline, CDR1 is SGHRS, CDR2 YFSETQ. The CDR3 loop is CASSDGRTAGPQHF. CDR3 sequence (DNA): TGCGCCAGCAGCGACGGACGGACTGCCGGGCCCCAGCATTTT. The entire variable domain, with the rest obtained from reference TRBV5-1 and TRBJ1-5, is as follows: KAGVTQTPRYLIKTRGQQVTLSCSPISGHRSVSWYQQTPGQGLQFLFEYFSETQRNKGNFPGRFSGRQFSNSRSEMNVSTLELGDSALYLCASSDGRTAGPQHFGDGTRLSIL.

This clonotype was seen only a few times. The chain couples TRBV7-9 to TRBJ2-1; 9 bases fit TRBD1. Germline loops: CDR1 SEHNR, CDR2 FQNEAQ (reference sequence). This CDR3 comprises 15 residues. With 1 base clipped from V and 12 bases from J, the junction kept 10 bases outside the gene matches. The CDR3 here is CASSLGTGAPLPQFF. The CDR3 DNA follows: TGTGCCAGCAGCTTAGGGACAGGGGCCCCCTTGCCGCAGTTCTTC.

The CDR3 sequence is CASSSGQDMDEQFF. The DNA for the CDR3 is TGTGCCAGCTCATCGGGACAAGACATGGATGAGCAGTTCTTC. The chain joins TRBV11-2 to TRBJ2-1; tentatively, D is TRBD1 (6 bases). The CDR3 contains 14 residues. Trimming took 8 bases from V and 8 from J, leaving 19 bases between them. CDR1 SGHAT and CDR2 FQNNGV come from the germline V gene.

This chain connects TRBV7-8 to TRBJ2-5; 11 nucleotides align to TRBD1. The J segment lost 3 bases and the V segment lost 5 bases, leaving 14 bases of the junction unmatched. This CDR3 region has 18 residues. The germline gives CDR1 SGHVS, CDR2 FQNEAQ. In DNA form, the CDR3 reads TGTGCCAGCAGCCCCAAATACCTACGGACAGGGGGCGAAGAGACCCAGTACTTC. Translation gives CASSPKYLRTGGEETQYF.

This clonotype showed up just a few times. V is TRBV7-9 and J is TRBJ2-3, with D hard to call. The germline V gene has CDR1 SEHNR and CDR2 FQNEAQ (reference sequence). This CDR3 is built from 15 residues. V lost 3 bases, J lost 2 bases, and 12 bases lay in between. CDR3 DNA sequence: TGTGCCAGCAGCTTCGCCTCGGTAGACACAGATACGCAGTATTTT. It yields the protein CASSFASVDTDTQYF.

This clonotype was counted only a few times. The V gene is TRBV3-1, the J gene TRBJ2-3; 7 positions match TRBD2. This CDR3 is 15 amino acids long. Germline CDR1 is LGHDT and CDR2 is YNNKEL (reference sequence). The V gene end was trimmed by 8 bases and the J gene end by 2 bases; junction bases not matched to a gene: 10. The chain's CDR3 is CASHAGAYPTDTQYF. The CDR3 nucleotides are TGTGCCAGCCATGCGGGAGCGTACCCCACAGATACGCAGTATTTT.

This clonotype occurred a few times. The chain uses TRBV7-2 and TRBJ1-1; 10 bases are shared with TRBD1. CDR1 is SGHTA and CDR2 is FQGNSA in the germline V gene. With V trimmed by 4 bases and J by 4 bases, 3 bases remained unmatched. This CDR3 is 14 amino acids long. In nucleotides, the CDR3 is TGTGCCAGCAGCTCCCGGGACAGGGGCACTGAAGCTTTCTTT. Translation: CASSSRDRGTEAFF. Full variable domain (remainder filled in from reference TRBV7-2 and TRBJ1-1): GAGVSQSPSNKVTEKGKDVELRCDPISGHTALYWYRQSLGQGLEFLIYFQGNSAPDKSGLPSDRFSAERTGGSVSTLTIQRTQQEDSAVYLCASSSRDRGTEAFFGQGTRLTVV.

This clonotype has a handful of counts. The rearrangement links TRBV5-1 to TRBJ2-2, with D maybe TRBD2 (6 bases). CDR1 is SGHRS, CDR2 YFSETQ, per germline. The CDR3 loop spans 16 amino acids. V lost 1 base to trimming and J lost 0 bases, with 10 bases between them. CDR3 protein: CASSLFGRSNTGELFF. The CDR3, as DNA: TGCGCCAGCAGCTTGTTTGGGAGGTCGAACACCGGGGAGCTGTTTTTT.

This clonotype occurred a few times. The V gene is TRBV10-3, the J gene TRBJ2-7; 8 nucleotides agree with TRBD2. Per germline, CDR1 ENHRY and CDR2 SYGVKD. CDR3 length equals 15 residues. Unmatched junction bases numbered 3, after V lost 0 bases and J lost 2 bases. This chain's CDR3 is CAISESSSGPYEQYF. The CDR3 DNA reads TGTGCCATCAGTGAGTCGTCTAGCGGGCCCTACGAGCAGTACTTC.